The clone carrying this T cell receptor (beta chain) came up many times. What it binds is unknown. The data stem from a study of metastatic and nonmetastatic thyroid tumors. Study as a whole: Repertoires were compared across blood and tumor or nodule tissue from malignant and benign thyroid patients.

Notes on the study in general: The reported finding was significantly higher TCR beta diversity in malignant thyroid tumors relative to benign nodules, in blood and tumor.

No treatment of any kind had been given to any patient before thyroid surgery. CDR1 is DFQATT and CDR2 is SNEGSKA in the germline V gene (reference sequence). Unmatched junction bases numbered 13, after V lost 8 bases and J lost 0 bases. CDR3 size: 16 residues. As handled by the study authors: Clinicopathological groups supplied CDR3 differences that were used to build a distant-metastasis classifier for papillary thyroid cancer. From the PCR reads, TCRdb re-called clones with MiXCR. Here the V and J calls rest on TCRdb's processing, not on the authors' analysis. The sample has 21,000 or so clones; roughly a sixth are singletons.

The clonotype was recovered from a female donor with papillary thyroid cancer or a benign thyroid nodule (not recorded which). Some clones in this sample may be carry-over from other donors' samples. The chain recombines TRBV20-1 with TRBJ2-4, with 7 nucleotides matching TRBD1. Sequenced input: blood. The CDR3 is CSPKGVGQLAKNIQYF. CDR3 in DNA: TGCAGTCCCAAAGGGGTGGGACAGCTAGCCAAAAACATTCAGTACTTC.